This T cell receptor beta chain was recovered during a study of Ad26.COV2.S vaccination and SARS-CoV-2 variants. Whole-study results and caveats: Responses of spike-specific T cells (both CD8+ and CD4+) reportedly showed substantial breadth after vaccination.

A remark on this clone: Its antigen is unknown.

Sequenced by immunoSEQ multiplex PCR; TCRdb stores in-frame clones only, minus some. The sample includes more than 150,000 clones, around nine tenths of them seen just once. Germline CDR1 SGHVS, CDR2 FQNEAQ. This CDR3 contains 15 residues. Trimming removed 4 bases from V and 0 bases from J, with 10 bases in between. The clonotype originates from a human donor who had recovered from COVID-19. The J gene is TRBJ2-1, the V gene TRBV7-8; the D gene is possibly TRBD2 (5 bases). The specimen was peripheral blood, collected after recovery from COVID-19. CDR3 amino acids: CASSSEASSYNEQFF. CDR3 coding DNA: TGTGCCAGCAGCTCGGAGGCCAGCTCCTACAATGAGCAGTTCTTC.